The T cell receptor (beta chain) under discussion was sequenced for a study of post-analysis software for immune sequencing data. The wider study: Patients had relapsing-remitting, secondary progressive or progressive-relapsing multiple sclerosis; some lacked subtype.

The germline V gene has CDR1 MNHEY and CDR2 SVGAGI. Trimming took 0 bases from V and 0 from J, leaving 9 bases between them. The CDR3 has 16 residues. Sequencing libraries made from TCR beta cDNA carried unique molecular identifiers. Yield was about 500,000 cDNA molecules from around 1 to 9.1 million T cells. TCRdb fed the PCR reads into MiXCR, producing one record per CDR3 protein. The sample contains fewer than 900,000 distinct CDR3 sequences, roughly 50% of which appear only once. Comment on this clonotype: The antigen is undetermined.

The study, taken as a whole, reports: Included in a set of roughly five TRBV segments more frequent in patients than controls were TRBV5-6, TRBV5-1 and TRBV20-1. Strong co-clustering by F measure was evident for samples that had been prepared in the same batch. In multiple sclerosis, normalized Chao1 diversity was significantly below that of controls.

Sequenced sample: blood. The TCR was taken from a girl aged 5 to 17 with multiple sclerosis. This chain connects TRBV6-5 to TRBJ2-1; D is perhaps TRBD2 (5 bases). Written as DNA, the CDR3 is TGTGCCAGCAGTTACTCGATGGGGAGCTCCTACAATGAGCAGTTCTTC. This gives the protein CASSYSMGSSYNEQFF.